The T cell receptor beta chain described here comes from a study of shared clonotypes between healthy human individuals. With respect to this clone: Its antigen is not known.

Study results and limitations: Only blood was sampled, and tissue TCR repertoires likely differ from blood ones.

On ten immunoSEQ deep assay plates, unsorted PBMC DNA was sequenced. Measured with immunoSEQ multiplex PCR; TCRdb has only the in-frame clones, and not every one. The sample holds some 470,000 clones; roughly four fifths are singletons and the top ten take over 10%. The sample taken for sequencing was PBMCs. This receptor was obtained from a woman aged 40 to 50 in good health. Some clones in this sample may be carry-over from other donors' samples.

The CDR3, as DNA: TGCAGTGCAGACCTTACAGATACGCAGTATTTT. Translating gives CSADLTDTQYF. The chain has TRBV20-1 and TRBJ2-3; D remains unclear. This CDR3 has 11 amino acids. Per germline, CDR1 DFQATT and CDR2 SNEGSKA (reference sequence). Trimming took 6 bases from V and 3 from J, leaving 7 bases between them.